This TCR beta chain was sequenced in a study of Ad26.COV2.S vaccination and SARS-CoV-2 variants. Across the study: Donor had been placed in the Ad26.COV2.S arm of the COV1001 trial. Once, or twice with 56 days between doses, Ad26.COV2.S was given intramuscularly.

Treatment indicated: roughly 19 received Ad26.COV2.S at low or high dose, single or two shots; 5 received placebo; per-sample allocation not given. Sampling was done on day 63 after the first vaccine or placebo injection. A Boston donor was an adult aged 18-55 years. This vaccine is an Ad26 vector that expresses the Wuhan-strain SARS-CoV-2 spike. V was pared by 2 bases and J by 1 base, with 9 bases between. The CDR3 loop spans 15 amino acids. From germline, CDR1 is MGHRA and CDR2 YSYEKL. Libraries were prepared by immunoSEQ multiplex PCR; TCRdb keeps only in-frame clonotypes and omits some of them. The data show 300,000 to 500,000 clones, with more than 85% seen just once and roughly 3% held by the top ten.

The input for sequencing was peripheral blood, taken in a trial of Ad26.COV2.S vaccine versus placebo. This chain joins TRBV4-1 and TRBJ1-3; possible D gene TRBD1, 5 bases. The source of this sequence is a person between 18 and 65 years old who received the Ad26.COV2.S COVID-19 vaccine or a placebo. The CDR3 spells CASSQIWGSGNTIYF. The CDR3 DNA follows: TGCGCCAGCAGCCAAATTTGGGGGTCTGGAAACACCATATATTTT.